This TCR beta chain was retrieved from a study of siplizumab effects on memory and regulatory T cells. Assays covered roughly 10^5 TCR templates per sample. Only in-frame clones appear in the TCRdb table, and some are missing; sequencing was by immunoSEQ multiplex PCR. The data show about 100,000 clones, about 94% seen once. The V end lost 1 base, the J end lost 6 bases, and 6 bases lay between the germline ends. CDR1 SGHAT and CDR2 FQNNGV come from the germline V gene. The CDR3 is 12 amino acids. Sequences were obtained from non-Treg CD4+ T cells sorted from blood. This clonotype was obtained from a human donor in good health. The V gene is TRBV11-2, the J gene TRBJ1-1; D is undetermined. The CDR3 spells CASSLGTAEAFF. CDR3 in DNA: TGTGCCAGCAGCTTAGGGACGGCTGAAGCTTTCTTT. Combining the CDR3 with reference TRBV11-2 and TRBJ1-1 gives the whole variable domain EAGVAQSPRYKIIEKRQSVAFWCNPISGHATLYWYQQILGQGPKLLIQFQNNGVVDDSQLPKDRFSAERLKGVDSTLKIQPAKLEDSAVYLCASSLGTAEAFFGQGTRLTVV.